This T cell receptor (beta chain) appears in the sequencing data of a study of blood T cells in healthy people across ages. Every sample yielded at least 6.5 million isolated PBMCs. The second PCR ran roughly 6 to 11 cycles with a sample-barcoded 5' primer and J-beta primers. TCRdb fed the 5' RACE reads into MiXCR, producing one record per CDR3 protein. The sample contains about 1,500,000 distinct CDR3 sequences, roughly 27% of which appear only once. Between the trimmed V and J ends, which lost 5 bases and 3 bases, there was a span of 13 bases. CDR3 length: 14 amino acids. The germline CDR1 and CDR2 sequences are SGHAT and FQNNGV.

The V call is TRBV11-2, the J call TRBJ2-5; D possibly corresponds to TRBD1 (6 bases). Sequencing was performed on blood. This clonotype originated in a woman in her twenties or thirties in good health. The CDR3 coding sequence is TGTGCCAGCAGCCAAAGCAGGGGAGAAGAGACCCAGTACTTC. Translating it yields CASSQSRGEETQYF.